Below, 14 T cell receptor beta chains from the same sample are listed, as sequenced in a study of T cell changes during pregnancy in multiple sclerosis. Generated by immunoSEQ multiplex PCR, the TCRdb table keeps only in-frame clones and is missing some. The sample records 100,000 or so clones, approximately 95% being singletons. The sequencing here drew on peripheral blood, taken after pregnancy. These receptors came from a female donor in good health, enrolled as a control in a pregnancy study.

The V gene is TRBV7-9, the J gene TRBJ2-1; 7 bases match TRBD2. CDR1 is SEHNR and CDR2 is FQNEAQ in the germline V gene (reference sequence). The V segment lost 1 base and the J segment 3 bases; nucleotides outside the gene matches: 0. There are 14 residues in the CDR3. In DNA form, the CDR3 reads TGTGCCAGCAGCTTAGGGACTAGCTACAATGAGCAGTTCTTC. It specifies CASSLGTSYNEQFF.

This clone was seen once. The genes are TRBV5-1 and TRBJ2-7; 7 bases align to TRBD1. J lost 2 bases, V lost 0 bases, and 2 bases had no gene match. The CDR3 runs 14 residues. Germline-derived CDR1 and CDR2 are SGHRS and YFSETQ. In nucleotides, the CDR3 is TGCGCCAGCAGCTTGGGGGACAGCGCCTACGAGCAGTACTTC. This encodes CASSLGDSAYEQYF.

The V gene is TRBV5-1, the J gene TRBJ2-1, with 7 bases that match TRBD1. CDR1 is SGHRS and CDR2 is YFSETQ in the germline V gene. V dropped 6 bases and J dropped 5; count of bases not matched to a gene: 11. There are 15 residues in the CDR3. CDR3 nucleotide sequence: TGCGCCAGCACTTCCGTGACAGGGAAGCACAATGAGCAGTTCTTC. Its protein is CASTSVTGKHNEQFF.

The chain couples TRBV28 to TRBJ1-4; 7 bases line up with TRBD1. The CDR3 is 15 amino acids. V was pared by 4 bases and J by 6 bases, with 8 bases of the junction left unmatched. The germline CDR1 and CDR2 sequences are MDHEN and SYDVKM. CDR3 region: CASSSRQGRYEKLFF. In nucleotides, the CDR3 is TGTGCCAGCAGTTCCCGACAGGGAAGGTATGAAAAACTGTTTTTT.

This chain connects TRBV19 to TRBJ2-7; 11 bases are a match to TRBD2. J was trimmed by 3 bases and V by 3 bases; bases with no gene match: 4. CDR1 and CDR2 (germline): LNHDA, SQIVND (reference sequence). The CDR3 sequence is 15 residues long. The CDR3: CASSIGGLADYEQYF. The DNA of the CDR3 is TGTGCCAGTAGTATCGGGGGACTAGCGGACTACGAGCAGTACTTC.

The chain combines TRBV5-4 with TRBJ2-7, with 9 bases identical to TRBD1. The V gene's germline CDR1 is SGHNT and CDR2 YYREEE (reference sequence). The CDR3 sequence is 18 residues long. V trimming: 3 bases; J trimming: 2 bases; junction bases outside the gene matches: 15. This CDR3 is CASSSNDLLRTGAYEQYF. The DNA of the CDR3 is TGTGCCAGCAGCTCCAACGACTTACTTAGGACAGGGGCCTACGAGCAGTACTTC.

J is TRBJ1-5 and V is TRBV15; a weak D match, TRBD1 (6 bases). CDR1 and CDR2 from the germline V gene are LNHNV and YYDKDF (reference sequence). The CDR3 contains 15 residues. V lost 0 bases and J 6 bases, leaving 12 bases between the germline ends. The DNA of the CDR3 is TGTGCCACCAGCAGAGAACAGGGTATTTCTCAGCCCCAGCATTTT. This sequence encodes CATSREQGISQPQHF.

The V and J genes are TRBV6-1 and TRBJ1-5; TRBD1 is a possible D gene (6 bases). The CDR3 runs 14 residues. Germline CDR1 is MNHNS and CDR2 is SASEGT. Between the trimmed V and J ends, which lost 5 bases and 1 base, there was a span of 9 bases. The CDR3 DNA follows: TGTGCCAGCAGTCCCAGGGGAAGCAATCAGCCCCAGCATTTT. Translating gives CASSPRGSNQPQHF.

The chain carries TRBV5-1 and TRBJ1-4; 8 bases agree with TRBD1. The CDR3 sequence is 15 residues long. The V gene's germline CDR1 is SGHRS and CDR2 YFSETQ. The V segment lost 2 bases and the J segment 3 bases; nucleotides outside the gene matches: 3. Here the CDR3 reads CASSLDRGANEKLFF. In DNA form, the CDR3 reads TGCGCCAGCAGCTTAGACAGGGGAGCTAATGAAAAACTGTTTTTT.

The J gene is TRBJ1-1, the V gene TRBV27, with 10 bases identical to TRBD1. The germline CDR1 and CDR2 sequences are MNHEY and SMNVEV (reference sequence). There are 16 residues in the CDR3. Trimming removed 5 bases from V and 0 bases from J; junction bases left unmatched: 6. CDR3 sequence reads: CASSILTGGLNTEAFF. CDR3 DNA sequence: TGTGCCAGCAGTATTCTGACAGGGGGCCTGAACACTGAAGCTTTCTTT.

V usage is TRBV28 and J usage is TRBJ2-7, with 10 bases lining up with TRBD1. V lost 4 bases, J lost 5 bases, and 8 bases stayed unmatched. CDR3 length: 15 amino acids. Germline V gene data show CDR1 as MDHEN and CDR2 as SYDVKM. CDR3 in amino acids: CASSSWTGGNDEQYF. The CDR3 region has the DNA TGTGCCAGCAGTTCCTGGACAGGGGGAAACGACGAGCAGTACTTC.

The chain is built from TRBV5-4 and TRBJ2-3; a weak D match, TRBD2 (5 bases). Germline assignment: CDR1 SGHNT and CDR2 YYREEE (reference sequence). V lost 0 bases and J lost 6, with 14 bases in between. The CDR3 has 15 residues. CDR3 loop: CASSLAAGWEDTQYF. The CDR3 bases are TGTGCCAGCAGCTTGGCGGCAGGCTGGGAGGATACGCAGTATTTT.

The count of this clone is one. The chain is built from TRBV5-1 and TRBJ2-7; 10 bases fit TRBD1. Trimming at V came to 3 bases and at J to 6 bases, leaving 6 bases not matched to a gene. CDR1 and CDR2 from the germline V gene are SGHRS and YFSETQ. The CDR3 extends over 14 amino acids. The CDR3 here is CASSSQGTGVEQYF. DNA of the CDR3: TGCGCCAGCAGCTCTCAAGGGACAGGGGTCGAGCAGTACTTC.

V gene TRBV28 combines with J gene TRBJ2-1; a weak D match, TRBD1 (6 bases). This CDR3 is 15 amino acids long. Between the trimmed V and J ends, which lost 3 bases and 4 bases, there was a span of 13 bases. Germline-derived CDR1 and CDR2 are MDHEN and SYDVKM. The CDR3 DNA sequence: TGTGCCAGCAGTTTGACGAGGGGGTCATACAATGAGCAGTTCTTC. As protein: CASSLTRGSYNEQFF.